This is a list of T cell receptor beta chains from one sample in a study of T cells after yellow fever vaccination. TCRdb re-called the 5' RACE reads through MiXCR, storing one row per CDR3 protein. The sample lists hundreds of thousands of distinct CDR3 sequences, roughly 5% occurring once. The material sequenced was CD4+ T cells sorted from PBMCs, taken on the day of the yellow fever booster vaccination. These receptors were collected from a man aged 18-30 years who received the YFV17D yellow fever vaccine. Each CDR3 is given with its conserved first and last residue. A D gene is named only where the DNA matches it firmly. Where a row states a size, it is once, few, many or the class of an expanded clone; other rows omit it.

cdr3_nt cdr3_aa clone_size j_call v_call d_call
TGTGCCAGACTAACAGGGATTAACACTGAAGCTTTCTTT CARLTGINTEAFF few TRBJ1-1 TRBV2 .
TGTGCCAGCAGCTTAGAGGTTGGGAGCAGAAATCAGCCCCAGCATTTT CASSLEVGSRNQPQHF many TRBJ1-5 TRBV7-9 .
TGCAGTGCTAGAGACGGGACTAGCGGGGACCAAGAGACCCAGTACTTC CSARDGTSGDQETQYF few TRBJ2-5 TRBV20-1 TRBD2
TGCAGCGTAAGGACAGCCACAGCCACAGATACGCAGTATTTT CSVRTATATDTQYF once TRBJ2-3 TRBV29-1 .
TGTGCCAGCAGCCCGAGCGGTCGGGGGTTTGCGGATACGCAGTATTTT CASSPSGRGFADTQYF . TRBJ2-3 TRBV3-1 .
TGCAGTGCCCCCGGGCCGGGGGCCCAAGAGACCCAGTACTTC CSAPGPGAQETQYF . TRBJ2-5 TRBV20-1 .
TGCAGCGTTGAAGGCAGGGCCACAGATACGCAGTATTTT CSVEGRATDTQYF many TRBJ2-3 TRBV29-1 .
TGTGCCAGCAGAGATCCCAGGGCCGGTAGTTCACCCCTCCACTTT CASRDPRAGSSPLHF many TRBJ1-6 TRBV6-5 .
TGCGCCAGCACCCAAGGGGGCACTGGGGCCAACGTCCTGACTTTC CASTQGGTGANVLTF few TRBJ2-6 TRBV5-1 TRBD1
TGCGCCAGCAGCCTGATCGGGGTCAGGAGCCTTCTGAACACTGAAGCTTTCTTT CASSLIGVRSLLNTEAFF . TRBJ1-1 TRBV5-1 .
TGCAGTGCTAGAGAGGCGCGGCGAAACACCGGGGAGCTGTTTTTT CSAREARRNTGELFF few TRBJ2-2 TRBV20-1 .
TGCGCCAGCAGCTTGTCGCGACAGGGTGAGGAGCAGTACTTC CASSLSRQGEEQYF few TRBJ2-7 TRBV5-1 TRBD1
TGTGCCAGCAGTATGAGAGAGGATCAGCCCCAGCATTTT CASSMREDQPQHF few TRBJ1-5 TRBV27 .
TGCAGTGCTAGAGATCCGGGAACGGAGACCTATAATTCACCCCTCCACTTT CSARDPGTETYNSPLHF . TRBJ1-6 TRBV20-1 .
TGTGCCAGCGGCACAGGGGCACCAAACACCGGGGAGCTGTTTTTT CASGTGAPNTGELFF . TRBJ2-2 TRBV12-3/TRBV12-4 TRBD1
TGTGCCAGCAGCCGAGGGGGGGCCCCAGATACGCAGTATTTT CASSRGGAPDTQYF many TRBJ2-3 TRBV12-3/TRBV12-4 .
TGCAGTGCTGCCCAAAACTATGGCTACACCTTC CSAAQNYGYTF many TRBJ1-2 TRBV20-1 .
TGTGCCAGCAGCGTAGAGTGGGACAGGTCTCGAGCTTTCTTT CASSVEWDRSRAFF . TRBJ1-1 TRBV9 TRBD1
TGTGCCAGCAGTAGCGGGGGGGCCCGCAATGAGCAGTTCTTC CASSSGGARNEQFF . TRBJ2-1 TRBV12-3/TRBV12-4 TRBD2
TGTGCCAGCAGTTTACTAGTCAGCCACAACGAGCAGTACTTC CASSLLVSHNEQYF . TRBJ2-7 TRBV12-3/TRBV12-4 .
TGTGCCAGCAGTTACGGGGGGGGGGCCGGGAACACTGAAGCTTTCTTT CASSYGGGAGNTEAFF few TRBJ1-1 TRBV6-6 .
TGTGCCATCAGTGAGTCAAGCGGGGGGGGCACCGGGGAGCTGTTTTTT CAISESSGGGTGELFF few TRBJ2-2 TRBV10-3 TRBD2
TGTGCCAGCAGCTCGATGTTCGGCGGTAGCGGGGGGCCTTCCTACAATGAGCAGTTCTTC CASSSMFGGSGGPSYNEQFF many TRBJ2-1 TRBV5-6 TRBD2
TGTGCCAGCAGAGCCGGGACAGATGAAGAGACCCAGTACTTC CASRAGTDEETQYF many TRBJ2-5 TRBV2 TRBD1
TGTGCCAGCAAAGCGGGGGGTATCAATGAGCAGTTCTTC CASKAGGINEQFF few TRBJ2-1 TRBV28 TRBD2
TGCAGTGCTCGCGGGGGAAAGTCCATATATTTT CSARGGKSIYF few TRBJ1-3 TRBV20-1 .
TGTGCCAGCAGTTTCGCTTCCGTAGATCAGCCCCAGCATTTT CASSFASVDQPQHF few TRBJ1-5 TRBV12-3/TRBV12-4 .
TGTGCCAGCAGCTTCCCTGGGACAGGGACTAACATTCAGTACTTC CASSFPGTGTNIQYF many TRBJ2-4 TRBV7-2 TRBD1
TGTGCCAGCACCTCCGGCCTCACAGATACGCAGTATTTT CASTSGLTDTQYF many TRBJ2-3 TRBV12-3/TRBV12-4 .
TGTGCCAGCAGCGTAGGGAGGAACAGGGCCGGCACTGAAGCTTTCTTT CASSVGRNRAGTEAFF . TRBJ1-1 TRBV9 .
TGCGCCAGCAGTGAGTGGACAGCGAACCAAGAGACCCAGTACTTC CASSEWTANQETQYF few TRBJ2-5 TRBV10-2 .
TGTGCCAGCAGCCAAGTTTTGGGTAGGGGTTTAAACACTGAAGCTTTCTTT CASSQVLGRGLNTEAFF . TRBJ1-1 TRBV3-1 .